Listed below are T cell receptor beta chains from one sample, sequenced in a study of blood T cell repertoires in COVID-19. Repertoires were generated with immunoSEQ multiplex PCR, while TCRdb's copy carries only in-frame clones and drops some. The sample records about 500,000 clones, 85% to 90% being singletons. The sample was peripheral blood. Receptors originate from a man aged 18 to 29 with COVID-19, enrolled during active disease. CDR3s include the opening cysteine and the closing phenylalanine or tryptophan. D genes are given only for firm matches. A clone size is listed for some rows: how often the clone was seen (once, few, many), or a class if it is expanded.

NA,TRBJ1-2,NA,TRBV2,CASSEAGRPVGYGYTF,TGTGCCAGCAGTGAAGCGGGGCGCCCGGTGGGCTATGGCTACACCTTC
NA,TRBJ1-1,NA,TRBV18,CASSPEGFGSTEAFF,TGTGCCAGCTCACCAGAGGGATTTGGAAGCACTGAAGCTTTCTTT
TRBD1,TRBJ2-1,NA,TRBV7-9,CASSLGQGDNEQFF,TGTGCCAGCAGCCTGGGACAGGGGGACAATGAGCAGTTCTTC
TRBD1,TRBJ2-3,NA,TRBV7-9,CASSFRQGINTQYF,TGTGCCAGCAGCTTCCGACAGGGTATCAATACGCAGTATTTT
TRBD1,TRBJ1-5,NA,TRBV2,CASRLLQGGNQPQHF,TGTGCCAGCAGGTTGTTGCAGGGGGGCAATCAGCCCCAGCATTTT
NA,TRBJ2-1,NA,TRBV15,CATTGLARNEQFF,TGTGCCACCACCGGATTAGCGCGCAATGAGCAGTTCTTC
NA,TRBJ2-1,NA,TRBV2,CASSDYSYNEQFF,TGTGCCAGCAGTGACTACTCCTACAATGAGCAGTTCTTC
NA,TRBJ1-4,NA,TRBV19,CASSIDSLATNEKLFF,TGTGCCAGTAGTATCGACAGTCTTGCAACTAATGAAAAACTGTTTTTT
TRBD1,TRBJ2-7,NA,TRBV19,CASSIDLAGGLSYEQYF,TGTGCCAGTAGTATAGATTTGGCAGGGGGTCTCTCCTACGAGCAGTACTTC
TRBD1,TRBJ2-7,once,TRBV6-5,CASTLGQAFYEQYF,TGTGCCAGCACCCTGGGACAGGCGTTCTACGAGCAGTACTTC
TRBD1,TRBJ2-7,NA,TRBV11-2,CASSFTGVDEQYF,TGTGCCAGCAGCTTTACAGGGGTCGACGAGCAGTACTTC
NA,TRBJ2-1,NA,TRBV2,CASSDVRQFF,TGTGCCAGCAGTGACGTTAGGCAGTTCTTC
NA,TRBJ2-7,NA,TRBV2,CASSAMFSEQYF,TGTGCCAGCAGTGCCATGTTCAGCGAGCAGTACTTC
NA,TRBJ1-1,NA,TRBV4-1,CASSQYHQAAYEAFF,TGCGCCAGCAGCCAATACCATCAGGCAGCTTATGAAGCTTTCTTT
NA,TRBJ1-2,NA,TRBV30,CAWERGGGYGYTF,TGTGCCTGGGAACGAGGGGGGGGCTATGGCTACACCTTC
TRBD2,TRBJ2-7,NA,TRBV20-1,CSASEPGGPYEQYF,TGCAGTGCTAGTGAACCGGGAGGTCCGTACGAGCAGTACTTC
NA,TRBJ1-2,NA,TRBV19,CASSGLDPFLDGYTF,TGTGCCAGTAGTGGACTGGACCCGTTTCTTGATGGCTACACCTTC
NA,TRBJ2-2,few,TRBV12-3/TRBV12-4,CATTEQAPGELFF,TGTGCCACCACCGAACAGGCCCCCGGGGAGCTGTTTTTT
NA,TRBJ1-1,NA,TRBV27,CASSFRRSPIPEAFF,TGTGCCAGCAGTTTTCGCCGGAGTCCGATCCCTGAAGCTTTCTTT
NA,TRBJ1-5,NA,TRBV12-3/TRBV12-4,CASSRQEVAPQHF,TGTGCCAGCAGTAGACAGGAGGTTGCGCCCCAGCATTTT
TRBD1,TRBJ2-5,NA,TRBV5-4,CASRLGQQETQYF,TGTGCCAGCAGGTTGGGACAGCAAGAGACCCAGTACTTC
NA,TRBJ2-1,NA,TRBV30,CAWGSSENEQFF,TGTGCCTGGGGTTCTAGCGAAAATGAGCAGTTCTTC
NA,TRBJ1-1,NA,TRBV5-1,CASSFSGNSGNTEAFF,TGCGCCAGCAGCTTTTCGGGGAATAGCGGGAACACTGAAGCTTTCTTT
NA,TRBJ2-5,once,TRBV9,CASSVILETQYF,TGTGCCAGCAGCGTTATACTAGAGACCCAGTACTTC
TRBD1,TRBJ1-1,NA,TRBV11-2,CASSLGGQRNTEAFF,TGTGCCAGCAGCTTAGGGGGACAGCGGAACACTGAAGCTTTCTTT
NA,TRBJ2-6,NA,TRBV7-2,CASRRAAGAGANVLTF,TGTGCCAGCAGGAGGGCGGCTGGTGCTGGGGCCAACGTCCTGACTTTC
TRBD1,TRBJ1-4,once,TRBV6-1,CASSEVEGADEKLFF,TGTGCCAGCAGTGAAGTCGAGGGGGCGGATGAAAAACTGTTTTTT
TRBD1,TRBJ2-2,NA,TRBV19,CASTHRGRGTGELFF,TGTGCCAGTACGCATAGGGGGCGAGGCACCGGGGAGCTGTTTTTT
NA,TRBJ1-4,NA,TRBV7-9,CASTTQEKLFF,TGTGCCAGCACCACTCAGGAAAAACTGTTTTTT
TRBD2,TRBJ2-1,NA,TRBV5-1,CASSIAGVRDEQFF,TGCGCCAGCAGCATAGCGGGAGTTCGTGATGAGCAGTTCTTC
NA,TRBJ2-3,NA,TRBV7-8,CASSLRGGDTQYF,TGTGCCAGCAGCTTACGCGGCGGGGATACGCAGTATTTT
NA,TRBJ1-2,NA,TRBV27,CASTSRSDWPYGYTF,TGTGCCAGCACCTCTAGATCGGACTGGCCCTATGGCTACACCTTC
TRBD2,TRBJ2-2,NA,TRBV5-4,CASSAGLAVANTGELFF,TGTGCCAGCAGCGCGGGACTAGCGGTCGCGAACACCGGGGAGCTGTTTTTT
TRBD1,TRBJ1-1,NA,TRBV25-1,CASSSTGLTEAFF,TGTGCCAGCAGTTCGACAGGGCTAACTGAAGCTTTCTTT
NA,TRBJ1-5,NA,TRBV3-1/TRBV3-2,CASSQGVQPQHF,TGTGCCAGCAGCCAAGGAGTCCAGCCCCAGCATTTT
TRBD2,TRBJ2-1,NA,TRBV3-1/TRBV3-2,CASSPLMSLAAYNEQFF,TGTGCCAGCAGCCCACTAATGAGCCTAGCGGCCTACAATGAGCAGTTCTTC
NA,TRBJ2-7,NA,TRBV7-9,CASSPASGLGSYEQYF,TGTGCCAGCAGCCCAGCGAGCGGCTTAGGATCCTACGAGCAGTACTTC
NA,TRBJ1-1,few,TRBV12-3/TRBV12-4,CASSFLRFAEAFF,TGTGCCAGCAGTTTCCTGAGATTCGCTGAAGCTTTCTTT
NA,TRBJ1-2,NA,TRBV28,CASSPLPQGSVGYTF,TGTGCCAGCAGTCCGCTACCACAGGGTTCGGTTGGCTACACCTTC
TRBD2,TRBJ2-5,NA,TRBV3-1/TRBV3-2,CASSQYPQTSWETQYF,TGTGCCAGCAGCCAATACCCCCAGACTAGCTGGGAGACCCAGTACTTC
NA,TRBJ2-7,once,TRBV2,CASSEDTSYEQYF,TGTGCCAGCAGTGAGGACACCTCCTACGAGCAGTACTTC
TRBD1,TRBJ1-2,NA,TRBV2,CASSPRTGAGGYTF,TGTGCCAGCAGTCCCCGGACAGGCGCGGGTGGCTACACCTTC
TRBD2,TRBJ2-1,NA,TRBV20-1,CSASGLAEIYNEQFF,TGCAGTGCTAGTGGTCTAGCGGAGATTTACAATGAGCAGTTCTTC
NA,TRBJ2-1,NA,TRBV3-1/TRBV3-2,CATGLNNEQFF,TGTGCCACGGGACTTAACAATGAGCAGTTCTTC
TRBD1,TRBJ1-5,NA,TRBV4-1,CASSQGQGRGQPQHF,TGCGCCAGCAGCCAAGGACAGGGGAGGGGACAGCCCCAGCATTTT
TRBD2,TRBJ2-7,NA,TRBV7-9,CATPAGDDYEQYF,TGTGCCACCCCGGCGGGAGATGATTACGAGCAGTACTTC
NA,TRBJ1-4,NA,TRBV13,CASSFGVNEKLFF,TGTGCCAGCAGCTTCGGGGTTAATGAAAAACTGTTTTTT